These 13 T cell receptor beta chains share one sample of origin, sequenced in a study of T cell repertoires in cytomegalovirus infection. TCRdb re-analysed the reads in MiXCR, keeping a single row per CDR3 protein. The sample contains some 500,000 distinct CDR3 sequences, over 35% of which appear only once. These receptors lack a known antigen. The sample was cultured PBMCs, taken from culture after CMV antigen stimulation. The receptors stem from a human donor in good health (CMV status not recorded). Some clones in this sample may be carry-over from other donors' samples.

This clonotype was seen more than once but under ten times. The chain couples TRBV7-9 to TRBJ2-3; 9 bases are a match to TRBD2. J gave up 7 bases and V 1 base, and 12 bases lay outside the gene matches. Germline CDR1 is SEHNR and CDR2 is FQNEAQ (reference sequence). This CDR3 comprises 17 residues. CDR3 protein: CASSLGAGGRARHTQYF. The DNA for the CDR3 is TGTGCCAGCAGCTTAGGAGCGGGAGGCCGCGCGAGGCATACGCAGTATTTT.

This clonotype was recorded a few times. This chain uses TRBV11-2 with TRBJ2-3; 11 nucleotides align to TRBD2. CDR1 SGHAT and CDR2 FQNNGV come from the germline V gene. V lost 4 bases and J lost 0; bases outside the gene matches: 9. CDR3 size: 18 residues. The CDR3 reads CASSSGLAGWASTDTQYF. The CDR3 DNA is TGTGCCAGCAGCTCCGGACTAGCGGGTTGGGCTAGCACAGATACGCAGTATTTT.

This clonotype has ten or more counts. The chain recombines TRBV7-2 with TRBJ1-4; a possible D gene is TRBD1 (5 bases). The germline gives CDR1 SGHTA, CDR2 FQGNSA. The CDR3 is 18 amino acids. V was cut by 5 bases and J by 0 bases, with 19 bases left in between. The CDR3 sequence is CASSHPGRRRPTNEKLFF. The CDR3, as DNA: TGTGCCAGCAGCCATCCGGGACGGCGGCGACCAACTAATGAAAAACTGTTTTTT. Based on the CDR3 plus reference TRBV7-2 and TRBJ1-4, the full variable domain is GAGVSQSPSNKVTEKGKDVELRCDPISGHTALYWYRQSLGQGLEFLIYFQGNSAPDKSGLPSDRFSAERTGGSVSTLTIQRTQQEDSAVYLCASSHPGRRRPTNEKLFFGSGTQLSVL.

This clonotype came up many times. This sequence joins TRBV7-2 and TRBJ1-2; D unclear. V was shortened by 5 bases and J by 2 bases, with 15 bases between the two germline ends. CDR1 is SGHTA and CDR2 is FQGNSA in the germline V gene. CDR3 size: 15 residues. Written as DNA, the CDR3 is TGTGCCAGCAGCCTAACCCGACGGAAAAACTATGGCTACACCTTC. Protein product: CASSLTRRKNYGYTF.

For the CDR3, the DNA is TGTGCCAGCAGTTTAAGGCGACTAGCCTCTGAGCAGTTCTTC. Encoded protein: CASSLRRLASEQFF. The chain couples TRBV7-8 to TRBJ2-1; 7 bases fit TRBD2. Looked up from germline, CDR1 is SGHVS and CDR2 is FQNEAQ. CDR3 size: 14 residues. The junction had 11 bases not matched to a gene; V was cut back by 6 bases and J by 9 bases. Based on the CDR3 plus reference TRBV7-8 and TRBJ2-1, the full variable domain is GAGVSQSPRYKVAKRGQDVALRCDPISGHVSLFWYQQALGQGPEFLTYFQNEAQLDKSGLPSDRFFAERPEGSVSTLKIQRTQQEDSAVYLCASSLRRLASEQFFGPGTRLTVL.

The genes are TRBV7-4 and TRBJ2-6; no firm D call. The CDR3 is 14 residues long. Germline CDR1 is SGHVT and CDR2 is SQSDAQ. Trimming left V 5 bases short and J 0 bases short, with 5 bases between. DNA for the CDR3: TGTGCCAGCAGCCATCACTCTGGGGCCAACGTCCTGACTTTC. This gives the protein CASSHHSGANVLTF.

This chain links TRBV12-3 or TRBV12-4 with TRBJ2-7, with D hard to call. This CDR3 region has 12 residues. V lost 3 bases, J lost 7 bases, and 10 bases lay in between. The CDR3 is CASSLRRQEQYF. CDR3 nucleotide sequence: TGTGCCAGCAGTTTGAGGCGCCAGGAGCAGTACTTC.

The chain joins TRBV7-6 to TRBJ2-7; no reliable D call. V gave up 3 bases and J gave up 0 bases, with 9 bases separating them. The length of the CDR3 is 14 residues. Germline lookup yields CDR1 SGHVS and CDR2 FNYEAQ. CDR3 DNA: TGTGCCAGCAGCTTTGCTCCGAGCTCCTACGAGCAGTACTTC. This gives the protein CASSFAPSSYEQYF.

This clonotype was observed a handful of times. This sequence joins TRBV12-3 or TRBV12-4 and TRBJ2-5; 7 bases match TRBD2. J gave up 4 bases and V 1 base, and 3 bases lay outside the gene matches. This CDR3 is built from 14 residues. CDR3 residues: CASSLVQRGETQYF. CDR3 nucleotides: TGTGCCAGCAGTTTAGTGCAGCGGGGAGAGACCCAGTACTTC.

The V gene is TRBV7-8, the J gene TRBJ1-4; weak D call: TRBD1 (6 bases). Trimming removed 11 bases from V and 0 bases from J, with 13 bases in between. The CDR3 covers 14 residues. Germline values: CDR1 SGHVS, CDR2 FQNEAQ. CDR3: CACAGGATNEKLFF. The CDR3 nucleotides are TGTGCCTGCGCGGGGGGCGCAACTAATGAAAAACTGTTTTTT.

A few counts support this clonotype. V gene TRBV6-1 combines with J gene TRBJ2-7, with D uncertain. Germline V gene sequence: CDR1 MNHNS, CDR2 SASEGT. The CDR3 runs to 14 residues. Trimming left V 4 bases short and J 0 bases short, with 10 bases between. CDR3 nucleotides: TGTGCCAGCAGTGGCTTTATGGGCTCCTACGAGCAGTACTTC. It specifies CASSGFMGSYEQYF.

V and J are TRBV4-3 and TRBJ2-7; 13 nucleotides agree with TRBD2. Trimming removed 2 bases from V and 6 bases from J; junction bases left unmatched: 7. The germline CDR1 and CDR2 sequences are LGHNA and YSLEER. This CDR3 is built from 16 residues. The CDR3 spells CASSQLLGLAGAEQYF. CDR3 DNA sequence: TGCGCCAGCAGCCAATTGCTTGGACTAGCGGGGGCCGAGCAGTACTTC.

This chain joins TRBV20-1 and TRBJ2-7; 8 bases are shared with TRBD1. Germline V gene lookup returns CDR1 DFQATT and CDR2 SNEGSKA (reference sequence). This CDR3 has 16 residues. V was clipped by 1 base and J by 2 bases; unmatched bases: 10. The CDR3 reads CSARGGTGPSPYEQYF. The CDR3 DNA sequence: TGCAGTGCTAGAGGAGGGACAGGACCCTCTCCCTACGAGCAGTACTTC.